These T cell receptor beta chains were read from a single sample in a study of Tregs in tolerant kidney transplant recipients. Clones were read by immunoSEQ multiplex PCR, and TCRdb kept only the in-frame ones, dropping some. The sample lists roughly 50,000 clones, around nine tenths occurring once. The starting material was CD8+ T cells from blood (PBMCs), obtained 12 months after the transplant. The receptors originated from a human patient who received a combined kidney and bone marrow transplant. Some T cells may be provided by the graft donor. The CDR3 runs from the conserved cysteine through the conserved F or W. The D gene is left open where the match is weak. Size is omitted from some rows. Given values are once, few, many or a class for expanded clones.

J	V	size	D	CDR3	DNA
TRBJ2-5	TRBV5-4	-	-	CASSLAPQRYVSTETQYF	TGTGCCAGCAGCTTGGCTCCCCAGCGGTACGTGTCGACGGAGACCCAGTACTTC
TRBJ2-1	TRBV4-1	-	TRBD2	CASSQDKREEYNEQFF	TGCGCCAGCAGCCAAGATAAGCGGGAGGAGTACAATGAGCAGTTCTTC
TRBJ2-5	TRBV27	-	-	CASQLGTSPQETQYF	TGTGCCAGCCAATTAGGGACTTCACCCCAAGAGACCCAGTACTTC
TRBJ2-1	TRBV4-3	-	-	CASSQVSGFWYEQFF	TGCGCCAGCAGCCAAGTATCAGGCTTCTGGTACGAGCAGTTCTTC
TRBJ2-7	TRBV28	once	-	CASSFSGFDYEQYF	TGTGCCAGCAGTTTTTCAGGGTTTGACTACGAGCAGTACTTC
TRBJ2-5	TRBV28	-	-	CASSFYQENQETQYF	TGTGCCAGCAGTTTCTATCAGGAAAACCAAGAGACCCAGTACTTC
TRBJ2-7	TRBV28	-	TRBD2	CASIATSGFYEQYF	TGTGCCAGCATCGCCACTAGCGGGTTCTACGAGCAGTACTTC
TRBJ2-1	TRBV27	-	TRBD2	CASWTSGNEQFF	TGTGCCAGCTGGACTAGCGGCAATGAGCAGTTCTTC
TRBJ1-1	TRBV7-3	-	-	CASSLGGGTEAFF	TGTGCCAGCAGCTTAGGGGGCGGCACTGAAGCTTTCTTT
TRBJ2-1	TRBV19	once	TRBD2	CASSRRGGGSYNEQFF	TGTGCCAGTAGCAGGCGGGGGGGCGGCTCCTACAATGAGCAGTTCTTC
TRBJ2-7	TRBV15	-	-	CATSSLRGAIYEQYF	TGTGCCACCAGCAGCCTCAGGGGGGCCATCTACGAGCAGTACTTC
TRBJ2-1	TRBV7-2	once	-	CASSLTGVQFF	TGTGCCAGCAGCTTAACAGGAGTGCAGTTCTTC
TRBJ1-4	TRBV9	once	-	CASSGGTPDNEKLFF	TGTGCCAGCAGCGGGGGGACTCCAGACAATGAAAAACTGTTTTTT
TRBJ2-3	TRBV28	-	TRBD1	CASTTGTGAIFTDTQYF	TGTGCCAGCACCACTGGGACAGGGGCCATCTTCACAGATACGCAGTATTTT
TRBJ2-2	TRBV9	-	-	CASSGTWGSTGELFF	TGTGCCAGCAGCGGGACTTGGGGATCCACCGGGGAGCTGTTTTTT
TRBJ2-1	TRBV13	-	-	CASSLERYEQFF	TGTGCCAGCAGCTTGGAGAGGTATGAGCAGTTCTTC
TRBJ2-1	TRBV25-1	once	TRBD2	CASSHSPGGYNEQFF	TGTGCCAGCAGCCATTCTCCGGGGGGCTACAATGAGCAGTTCTTC
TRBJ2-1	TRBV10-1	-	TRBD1	CASSESDRGRDNEQFF	TGCGCCAGCAGTGAGTCCGACAGGGGGAGGGACAATGAGCAGTTCTTC
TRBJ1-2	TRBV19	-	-	CASFEEEQYYGYTF	TGTGCCAGCTTCGAGGAGGAGCAGTACTATGGCTACACCTTC
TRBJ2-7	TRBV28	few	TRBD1	CASSASGTGPFEQYF	TGTGCCAGCAGTGCCTCCGGGACAGGGCCTTTCGAGCAGTACTTC
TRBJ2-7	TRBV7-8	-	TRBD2	CASSLRGGAHEQYF	TGTGCCAGCAGTTTGCGCGGGGGGGCCCACGAGCAGTACTTC
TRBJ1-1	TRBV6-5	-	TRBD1	CASSLGQLFHTEAFF	TGTGCCAGCAGTTTGGGACAGCTTTTTCACACTGAAGCTTTCTTT
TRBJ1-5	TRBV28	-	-	CASSLRVSNQPQHF	TGTGCCAGCAGCCTCAGGGTTAGCAATCAGCCCCAGCATTTT
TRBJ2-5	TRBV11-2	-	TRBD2	CASSLGSGGQETQYF	TGTGCCAGCAGCTTGGGTAGCGGGGGCCAAGAGACCCAGTACTTC
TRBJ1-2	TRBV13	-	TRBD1	CASSRQGENYGYTF	TGTGCCAGCAGCCGACAGGGCGAGAACTATGGCTACACCTTC
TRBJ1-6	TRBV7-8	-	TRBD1	CASSLGTANNSPLHF	TGTGCCAGCAGCCTAGGGACAGCGAATAATTCACCCCTCCACTTT
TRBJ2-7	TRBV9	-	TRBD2	CASSVALAGPYEQYF	TGTGCCAGCAGCGTAGCACTAGCGGGGCCCTACGAGCAGTACTTC
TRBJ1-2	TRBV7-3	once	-	CASSLDSAAGYTF	TGTGCCAGCAGCTTAGATTCTGCGGCTGGCTACACCTTC
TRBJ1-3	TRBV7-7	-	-	CASSSADSSGNTIYF	TGTGCCAGCAGCTCCGCAGACAGCTCTGGAAACACCATATATTTT
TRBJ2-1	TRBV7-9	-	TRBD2	CASSPGTRVNEQFF	TGTGCCAGCAGCCCCGGGACTAGAGTCAATGAGCAGTTCTTC
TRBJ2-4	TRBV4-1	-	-	CASSIRLVGNIQYF	TGCGCCAGCAGCATAAGACTAGTTGGAAACATTCAGTACTTC
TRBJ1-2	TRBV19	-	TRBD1	CASTTGQGVNYGYTF	TGTGCCAGTACTACGGGACAGGGGGTTAACTATGGCTACACCTTC
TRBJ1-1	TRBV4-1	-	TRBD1	CASTQTGMNTEAFF	TGCGCCAGCACCCAGACAGGGATGAACACTGAAGCTTTCTTT
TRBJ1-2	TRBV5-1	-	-	CASSPLDRGGGYGYTF	TGCGCCAGCAGCCCCCTGGACCGGGGGGGCGGCTATGGCTACACCTTC
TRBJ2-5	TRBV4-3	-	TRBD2	CASSQDGLAGVLQETQYF	TGCGCCAGCAGCCAAGATGGCCTAGCGGGGGTCCTCCAAGAGACCCAGTACTTC
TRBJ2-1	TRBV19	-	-	CASRWGGHLDEQFF	TGTGCCAGCCGATGGGGGGGCCATCTGGATGAGCAGTTCTTC
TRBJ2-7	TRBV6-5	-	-	CASSYSPFSSYEQYF	TGTGCCAGCAGTTACTCGCCGTTTAGCTCCTACGAGCAGTACTTC
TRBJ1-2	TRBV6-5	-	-	CASSYTAGTQNGYTF	TGTGCCAGCAGTTACACAGCCGGGACACAGAATGGCTACACCTTC
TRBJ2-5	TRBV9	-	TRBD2	CASSGSAGEEETQYF	TGTGCCAGCAGCGGGTCAGCGGGAGAGGAAGAGACCCAGTACTTC
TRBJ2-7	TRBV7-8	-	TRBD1	CASSSGTGVQYEQYF	TGTGCCAGCAGCTCAGGGACAGGGGTTCAGTACGAGCAGTACTTC
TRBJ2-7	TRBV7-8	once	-	CASSLTARQNYEQYF	TGTGCCAGCAGCTTGACCGCGAGACAGAACTACGAGCAGTACTTC
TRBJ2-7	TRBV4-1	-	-	CASSQDTVSSYEQYF	TGCGCCAGCAGCCAAGATACAGTAAGCTCCTACGAGCAGTACTTC
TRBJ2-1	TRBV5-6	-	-	CASSHYLSSYNEQFF	TGTGCCAGCAGCCATTATCTTAGCTCCTACAATGAGCAGTTCTTC
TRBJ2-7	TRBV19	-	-	CASSIARGEAYEQYF	TGTGCCAGTAGTATAGCCAGGGGAGAAGCCTACGAGCAGTACTTC
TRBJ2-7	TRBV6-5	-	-	CASSYSDGVGEQYF	TGTGCCAGCAGTTATTCCGACGGGGTGGGAGAGCAGTACTTC
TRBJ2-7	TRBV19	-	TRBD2	CATQGLAGVGEQYF	TGTGCCACTCAGGGACTAGCGGGAGTCGGCGAGCAGTACTTC
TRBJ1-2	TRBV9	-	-	CASSLSVDYGYTF	TGTGCCAGCAGTCTTAGCGTGGACTATGGCTACACCTTC